Presented here are 27 T cell receptor beta chains from one specimen sequenced in a study of tumor T cells in aggressive B-cell lymphoma. Clones were read by immunoSEQ multiplex PCR, and TCRdb kept only the in-frame ones, dropping some. The data show about 3,100 clones, around 86% seen once. Sequenced: tumor tissue. The receptors derive from an adult with diffuse large B cell lymphoma.

The gene calls are TRBV7-9 and TRBJ1-1; D ambiguous. Between the trimmed V and J ends, which lost 0 bases and 8 bases, there was a span of 10 bases. The CDR3 covers 13 residues. Germline loops: CDR1 SEHNR, CDR2 FQNEAQ (reference sequence). Here the CDR3 reads CASSLAGVWEAFF. CDR3 nucleotide sequence: TGTGCCAGCAGCTTAGCCGGGGTTTGGGAAGCTTTCTTT.

The chain links TRBV5-1 to TRBJ1-1; 8 positions agree with TRBD1. Germline V gene sequence: CDR1 SGHRS, CDR2 YFSETQ. The CDR3 is 11 amino acids. The V and J ends lost 7 bases and 7 bases, in that order; junction bases with no gene match: 3. The CDR3 nucleotides are TGCGCCAGCGGACAGGGCTATGAAGCTTTCTTT. Translated, it gives CASGQGYEAFF. Drawing the rest from reference TRBV5-1 and TRBJ1-1, the complete variable domain is KAGVTQTPRYLIKTRGQQVTLSCSPISGHRSVSWYQQTPGQGLQFLFEYFSETQRNKGNFPGRFSGRQFSNSRSEMNVSTLELGDSALYLCASGQGYEAFFGQGTRLTVV.

The chain employs TRBV20-1 and TRBJ2-5, with 8 bases fitting TRBD1. The CDR3 contains 11 residues. Germline trimming cut 7 bases from V and 5 bases from J; bases unmatched to any gene: 3. Germline loops: CDR1 DFQATT, CDR2 SNEGSKA (reference sequence). CDR3 protein: CSGTGTETQYF. In DNA form, the CDR3 reads TGCAGTGGGACAGGGACGGAGACCCAGTACTTC.

Remarks on this clone: One junction end disagrees with the germline gene, perhaps due to a read error. The same CDR3 also results from other DNA sequences found in this sample. The J gene is TRBJ1-2, the V gene TRBV7-9, with 9 bases aligning to TRBD1. Germline CDR1 is SEHNR and CDR2 is FQNEAQ (reference sequence). This CDR3 comprises 14 residues. The CDR3 DNA is TGTGCCAGCAGCCAACGGGACAGGGTAGATGGCTACACCTTT. Translated, it gives CASSQRDRVDGYTF.

The chain is built from TRBV9 and TRBJ2-1; the match to TRBD1 covers 8 bases. The V gene's germline CDR1 is SGDLS and CDR2 YYNGEE. This CDR3 comprises 14 residues. The ends lost 3 bases at V and 4 bases at J; junction bases unmatched: 3. The CDR3 nucleotides read TGTGCCAGCAGCGCGGACAGGGCTTACAATGAGCAGTTCTTC. This codes for CASSADRAYNEQFF.

The V call is TRBV15, the J call TRBJ2-5; no reliable D call. The end of the DNA is better explained by TRBJ2-7, so the J call may be wrong. Germline CDR1 is LNHNV and CDR2 is YYDKDF (reference sequence). The CDR3 sequence is 13 residues long. The CDR3 region is CATSRAPYYEQYF. The CDR3 DNA sequence: TGTGCCACCAGCAGAGCTCCATATTACGAGCAGTACTTC.

This chain connects TRBV7-9 to TRBJ2-7, with D possibly being TRBD2 (6 bases). CDR1 is SEHNR and CDR2 is FQNEAQ in the germline V gene (reference sequence). There are 18 residues in the CDR3. The V and J ends lost 1 base and 2 bases respectively, with 21 bases between them. The CDR3 DNA reads TGTGCCAGCAGCTTAGAGACAGCTAGGGCCGGGGGAGCCTACGAGCAGTACTTC. It specifies CASSLETARAGGAYEQYF. Full variable domain (rest looked up from reference TRBV7-9 and TRBJ2-7): DTGVSQNPRHKITKRGQNVTFRCDPISEHNRLYWYRQTLGQGPEFLTYFQNEAQLEKSRLLSDRFSAERPKGSFSTLEIQRTEQGDSAMYLCASSLETARAGGAYEQYFGPGTRLTVT.

This chain joins TRBV19 and TRBJ2-7, with a weak D call TRBD1 (5 bases). The CDR3 is 13 amino acids. Per germline, CDR1 LNHDA and CDR2 SQIVND (reference sequence). Trimming took off 10 bases at V and 5 bases at J, with 18 bases between the two ends. DNA of the CDR3: TGTGCCATTACATTACCCCCAGGGAACGAGCAGTACTTC. The encoded protein is CAITLPPGNEQYF.

The chain couples TRBV30 to TRBJ2-5; 8 bases align to TRBD1. V lost 2 bases to trimming and J lost 2 bases; unmatched junction nucleotides: 10. The germline V gene has CDR1 GTSNPN and CDR2 SVGIG (reference sequence). The CDR3 runs 16 residues. The CDR3 region is CAWSLTGTGQQETQYF. The CDR3 DNA follows: TGTGCCTGGAGTCTGACCGGGACAGGCCAACAAGAGACCCAGTACTTC.

The chain employs TRBV9 and TRBJ1-1, with TRBD1 as a possible D gene (5 bases). Germline lookup yields CDR1 SGDLS and CDR2 YYNGEE. The CDR3 spans 15 residues. The V and J ends lost 0 bases and 4 bases respectively, with 13 bases between them. Written as DNA, the CDR3 is TGTGCCAGCAGCGTAGATTTAGGTGGGGCCACTGAAGCTTTCTTT. Residues: CASSVDLGGATEAFF.

The chain couples TRBV4-3 to TRBJ1-1, with D perhaps TRBD1 (6 bases). Per the germline V gene, CDR1 is LGHNA and CDR2 is YSLEER. This CDR3 is built from 16 residues. The V gene lost 1 base and the J gene lost 2 bases, with 14 bases spanning the gap. The CDR3 sequence is CASSQVGRGHNTEAFF. DNA of the CDR3: TGCGCCAGCAGCCAAGTGGGCAGGGGACATAACACTGAAGCTTTCTTT.

In the case of this clone: Compared with germline, one end of the junction differs, possibly owing to a read error. The rearrangement uses TRBV4-1 and TRBJ1-2, with D tentatively TRBD1 (6 bases). CDR3 length: 14 residues. Germline CDR1 MGHRA, CDR2 YSYEKL. CDR3 protein: CASSQDEGVNGYTF. In nucleotides, the CDR3 is TGCGCCAGCAGTCAAGACGAGGGGGTGAATGGCTACACCTTC.

CDR3 protein: CASNPTGARDTQYF. CDR3 in DNA: TGTGCCAGCAATCCCACAGGGGCCCGAGATACGCAGTATTTT. The chain has TRBV27 and TRBJ2-3; 7 bases line up with TRBD1. Trimming cost V 7 bases and J 5 bases; bases outside gene matches: 9. Germline CDR1 reads MNHEY; CDR2 reads SMNVEV (reference sequence). The CDR3 covers 14 residues.

The gene calls are TRBV2 and TRBJ2-5; D gene ambiguous. Germline CDR1 SNHLY, CDR2 FYNNEI. CDR3 length: 16 amino acids. The ends were cut back, 4 bases at V and 4 bases at J, with 19 bases in the middle. CDR3 sequence: CASSGSSGEWRETQYF. CDR3 in DNA: TGTGCCAGCAGTGGAAGCTCCGGAGAATGGAGAGAGACCCAGTACTTC.

On this clone itself: One end of the junction fails to match germline, which may point to a read error. V and J are TRBV30 and TRBJ1-2; 9 bases line up with TRBD1. The CDR3 spans 15 residues. Per germline, CDR1 GTSNPN and CDR2 SVGIG (reference sequence). DNA for the CDR3: TGTGCCTGGAGTCCGGCGACAGGGGGGGGATGGGGGAACATCTTC. Its protein is CAWSPATGGGWGNIF.

This chain joins TRBV6-5 and TRBJ1-2; D is unresolved. Germline V lookup: CDR1 MNHEY, CDR2 SVGAGI. Trimming cost V 5 bases and J 8 bases, with 12 bases left between them. There are 12 residues in the CDR3. In DNA, the CDR3 is TGTGCCAGCAGTCGGGCCGCGGGCGGCTACACCTTC. It encodes CASSRAAGGYTF.

J is TRBJ2-1 and V is TRBV2; D gene ambiguous. V lost 5 bases to trimming and J lost 1 base, with 6 bases between them. From germline, CDR1 is SNHLY and CDR2 FYNNEI. The CDR3 loop spans 13 amino acids. Written as DNA, the CDR3 is TGTGCCAGCAGTTCTACTTCCTACAATGAGCAGTTCTTC. Its protein is CASSSTSYNEQFF.

The V call is TRBV6-4, the J call TRBJ1-6; D remains ambiguous. CDR1 and CDR2 (germline): MRHNA, SNTAGT. V lost 7 bases and J lost 9, with 4 bases in between. The CDR3 is made up of 10 amino acids. Here the CDR3 DNA reads TGTGCCAGCATATGTTCACCCCTCCACTTT. Translating gives CASICSPLHF.

J is TRBJ2-1 and V is TRBV14; 11 nucleotides align to TRBD2. V shed 4 bases and J 6 bases; nucleotides not matched to a gene: 8. Germline V lookup: CDR1 SGHDN, CDR2 FVKESK. The CDR3 is made up of 16 amino acids. CDR3 sequence reads: CASSPKGLAARNEQFF. Here the CDR3 DNA reads TGTGCCAGCAGCCCGAAGGGACTAGCGGCACGCAATGAGCAGTTCTTC.

This chain connects TRBV7-9 to TRBJ2-1, with TRBD2 matching over 12 bases. Trimming at V came to 1 base and at J to 8 bases, leaving 12 bases not matched to a gene. Per germline, CDR1 SEHNR and CDR2 FQNEAQ (reference sequence). The CDR3 is made up of 18 amino acids. CDR3 loop: CASSLELASGRDLDEQFF. In DNA form, the CDR3 reads TGTGCCAGCAGCTTAGAGTTGGCTAGCGGGAGGGATTTGGATGAGCAGTTCTTC.

The CDR3 sequence is CAWSALVPQETQYF. In nucleotides, the CDR3 is TGTGCCTGGAGCGCACTAGTGCCCCAAGAGACCCAGTACTTC. The chain employs TRBV30 and TRBJ2-5; tentative D call: TRBD2 (5 bases). Trimming left V 3 bases short and J 1 base short, with 12 bases between. The CDR3 is 14 amino acids. Germline V gives CDR1 GTSNPN, CDR2 SVGIG (reference sequence).

In this sample, this clone turned up once. The chain uses TRBV7-8 and TRBJ2-1; D gene ambiguous. The length of the CDR3 is 12 residues. The germline CDR1 and CDR2 sequences are SGHVS and FQNEAQ. Trimming took 5 bases from V and 10 from J, leaving 12 bases between them. The CDR3 DNA reads TGTGCCAGCAGCCCTCTCACGAGGGAGCAGTTCTTC. This sequence encodes CASSPLTREQFF.

The V gene is TRBV5-1, the J gene TRBJ2-1; 7 nucleotides align to TRBD2. The J segment lost 5 bases and the V segment lost 2 bases, leaving 7 bases of the junction unmatched. The CDR3 is made up of 15 amino acids. Per the germline V gene, CDR1 is SGHRS and CDR2 is YFSETQ. This CDR3 reads CASSFRSGGNNEQFF. The CDR3 DNA reads as TGCGCCAGCAGCTTCAGGTCGGGGGGTAACAATGAGCAGTTCTTC.

This clone was seen a single time. The rearrangement links TRBV7-6 to TRBJ1-1, with D possibly TRBD1 on 6 matching bases. In germline, CDR1 is SGHVS, CDR2 FNYEAQ. CDR3 length: 14 amino acids. Deletions cut 2 bases from V and 3 bases from J, with 10 bases between. The chain's CDR3 is CASSLRGRDTEAFF. In DNA, the CDR3 is TGTGCCAGCAGCTTAAGGGGGAGGGACACTGAAGCTTTCTTT.

The chain couples TRBV9 to TRBJ2-1; maybe TRBD1 (6 bases). This CDR3 region has 14 residues. Per germline, CDR1 SGDLS and CDR2 YYNGEE. Trimming removed 0 bases at V and 10 bases at J, with 14 bases between. CDR3 sequence reads: CASSVEQGYPEQFF. The CDR3 coding sequence is TGTGCCAGCAGCGTAGAACAGGGTTACCCCGAGCAGTTCTTC.

This chain joins TRBV10-2 and TRBJ1-1; D is uncertain. V was shortened by 8 bases and J by 4 bases, with 14 bases between the two germline ends. The CDR3 totals 13 residues. In germline, CDR1 is WSHSY, CDR2 SAAADI. Here the CDR3 reads CASGSGVSTEAFF. CDR3 sequence (DNA): TGCGCCAGCGGCTCCGGGGTCAGCACTGAAGCTTTCTTT.

This clone was recorded a few times. The chain recombines TRBV4-1 with TRBJ1-1, with D tentatively TRBD1 (5 bases). The CDR3 has 12 amino acids. Germline V lookup: CDR1 MGHRA, CDR2 YSYEKL. V was cut by 1 base and J by 7 bases, with 7 bases left in between. The CDR3 loop reads CASSQGQLEAFF. In DNA, the CDR3 is TGCGCCAGCAGCCAAGGACAGCTTGAAGCTTTCTTT.